These 19 T cell receptor beta chains were sequenced from one sample in a study of blood T cell repertoires in COVID-19 (dated by TCRdb to about 2020). The receptor library was made with the immunoSEQ multiplex PCR assay. TCRdb took over this immuneACCESS table, retaining in-frame rearrangements with V and J assigned. Such tables are incomplete; in checked studies, under half of the missing clones stem from an unresolved V gene, and the remainder is unexplained. In all, the sample holds 75,000 to 90,000 clones, and around 91% of those were seen once. About 1.9% of the sample is in the top ten clones. The sample was peripheral blood. The receptors originated from a woman in her 50s in a cohort sampled during active COVID-19.

The chain joins TRBV19 to TRBJ1-5, with D possibly being TRBD1 (5 bases). The V and J ends lost 6 bases and 1 base respectively, with 13 bases between them. The CDR3 covers 15 residues. Germline CDR1 reads LNHDA; CDR2 reads SQIVND (reference sequence). Here the CDR3 reads CASSRTGMSNQPQHF. DNA for the CDR3: TGTGCCAGTAGCAGAACAGGTATGAGCAATCAGCCCCAGCATTTT.

The V and J genes are TRBV3-1 (or the pseudogene TRBV3-2) and TRBJ1-3; D perhaps matches TRBD1 (6 bases). V lost 2 bases to trimming and J lost 0 bases, with 8 bases between them. The CDR3 has 15 amino acids. CDR1 is LGHDT, CDR2 YNNKEL, per germline (reference sequence). The DNA of the CDR3 is TGTGCCAGCAGCCAAACACAGGGCTCTGGAAACACCATATATTTT. Translated, it gives CASSQTQGSGNTIYF.

The chain recombines TRBV11-2 with TRBJ1-6; unclear D gene. The CDR3 is made up of 15 amino acids. CDR1 is SGHAT, CDR2 FQNNGV, per germline. Deletions cut 3 bases from V and 5 bases from J, with 11 bases between. The CDR3 region is CASSLKLLDNSPLHF. The CDR3 DNA sequence: TGTGCCAGCAGCTTGAAACTCCTGGATAATTCACCCCTCCACTTT.

The rearrangement joins TRBV5-6 to TRBJ2-3; TRBD2 agrees at 9 bases. V was pared by 3 bases and J by 0 bases, with 8 bases of the junction left unmatched. This CDR3 region has 17 residues. Germline CDR1 is SGHDT and CDR2 is YYEEEE. DNA of the CDR3: TGTGCCAGCAGCTCCCTAGCGGGAATACTAAGCACAGATACGCAGTATTTT. Amino acid sequence: CASSSLAGILSTDTQYF.

The V call is TRBV6-2 or TRBV6-3, the J call TRBJ1-6; D might be TRBD1 (6 bases). Germline assignment: CDR1 MNHEY and CDR2 SVGEGT. The CDR3 runs 15 residues. Trimming removed 4 bases at V and 5 bases at J, with 12 bases between. CDR3 region: CASSSQGGDNSPLHF. Written as DNA, the CDR3 is TGTGCCAGCAGTTCACAGGGTGGGGATAATTCACCCCTCCACTTT.

Note on this clone: At one boundary the junction diverges from the germline segment, which might be a read error. This sequence joins TRBV7-9 and TRBJ2-7; D perhaps matches TRBD1 (6 bases). The CDR3 has 11 residues. Germline V gene data show CDR1 as SEHNR and CDR2 as FQNEAQ (reference sequence). CDR3 amino acids: CASSFTGTSHF. CDR3 nucleotides: TGTGCCAGCAGTTTCACCGGGACATCACACTTC.

The chain couples TRBV2 to TRBJ1-3; 7 nucleotides agree with TRBD1. Germline loops: CDR1 SNHLY, CDR2 FYNNEI. V lost 4 bases to trimming and J lost 4 bases; unmatched junction nucleotides: 4. The CDR3 has 14 residues. The CDR3 coding sequence is TGTGCCAGCAGTGTACAGGGGTCGGGAAACACCATATATTTT. This gives the protein CASSVQGSGNTIYF.

The chain combines TRBV28 with TRBJ2-1; D might be TRBD1 (5 bases). Germline V gene data show CDR1 as MDHEN and CDR2 as SYDVKM. Trimming removed 5 bases at V and 3 bases at J, with 14 bases between. The CDR3 runs to 15 residues. The chain's CDR3 is CASSPRTQIYNEQFF. CDR3 coding DNA: TGTGCCAGCAGTCCCAGGACACAAATCTACAATGAGCAGTTCTTC.

The rearrangement links TRBV9 to TRBJ2-2, with 8 bases identical to TRBD1. The V segment lost 4 bases and the J segment 4 bases; nucleotides outside the gene matches: 9. The CDR3 covers 16 residues. CDR1 is SGDLS and CDR2 is YYNGEE in the germline V gene. The CDR3 coding sequence is TGTGCCAGCAGCCCGGACAGGGCCTCGATCACCGGGGAGCTGTTTTTT. Protein: CASSPDRASITGELFF.

This chain uses TRBV3-1 (or the pseudogene TRBV3-2) with TRBJ2-7, with 9 bases lining up with TRBD2. V was clipped by 4 bases and J by 1 base; unmatched bases: 8. The CDR3 has 16 amino acids. The germline V gene encodes CDR1 LGHDT and CDR2 YNNKEL (reference sequence). The CDR3 loop is CASSPGGLAPSYEQYF. CDR3 bases: TGTGCCAGCAGCCCCGGGGGACTAGCACCTTCCTACGAGCAGTACTTC.

CDR3 amino acids: CASSKLGVRGDTEAFF. DNA for the CDR3: TGTGCCAGCAGCAAGCTCGGGGTCCGTGGGGACACTGAAGCTTTCTTT. The chain combines TRBV11-2 with TRBJ1-1, with unresolved D. V lost 5 bases and J lost 3, with 19 bases in between. The CDR3 runs 16 residues. Germline-derived CDR1 and CDR2 are SGHAT and FQNNGV.

This clone was seen only once. The rearrangement links TRBV18 to TRBJ1-5; the D is unclear. The CDR3 is 14 residues long. Germline V gene lookup returns CDR1 KGHSH and CDR2 LQKENI. V was trimmed by 5 bases and J by 4 bases, leaving 12 bases between them. Here the CDR3 reads CASSRGSRNQPQHF. CDR3 DNA sequence: TGTGCCAGCTCAAGAGGTAGTCGGAATCAGCCCCAGCATTTT.

This sequence joins TRBV3-1 (or the pseudogene TRBV3-2) and TRBJ2-5; 8 nucleotides agree with TRBD1. This CDR3 has 15 amino acids. V was clipped by 4 bases and J by 5 bases; unmatched bases: 9. Germline V gene lookup returns CDR1 LGHDT and CDR2 YNNKEL (reference sequence). The CDR3 DNA reads TGTGCCAGCAGCCCGCCCGGGACAGGTTGGGAGACCCAGTACTTC. Its translation is CASSPPGTGWETQYF.

The chain joins TRBV28 to TRBJ2-6; 7 bases map to TRBD2. Per germline, CDR1 MDHEN and CDR2 SYDVKM. The CDR3 sequence is 17 residues long. V shed 3 bases and J 1 base; nucleotides not matched to a gene: 6. CDR3 sequence (DNA): TGTGCCAGCAGTTTGGGGGGGGTACCGTCTGGGGCCAACGTCCTGACTTTC. This translates into CASSLGGVPSGANVLTF.

This chain links TRBV6-5 with TRBJ2-5, with D perhaps matching TRBD2 (5 bases). The CDR3 is 13 amino acids. Trimming stripped 3 bases from V and 5 bases from J, with 10 bases between. Germline V gives CDR1 MNHEY, CDR2 SVGAGI. CDR3 nucleotides: TGTGCCAGCAGTTATCGGGGTGGGGAGACCCAGTACTTC. The encoded protein is CASSYRGGETQYF.

The chain employs TRBV5-4 and TRBJ2-1; no definite D call. Trimming stripped 6 bases from V and 0 bases from J, with 7 bases between. The CDR3 loop spans 13 amino acids. Germline CDR1 SGHNT, CDR2 YYREEE (reference sequence). Written as DNA, the CDR3 is TGTGCCAGCAAACCTATCTCCTACAATGAGCAGTTCTTC. Protein sequence: CASKPISYNEQFF.

V usage is TRBV30 and J usage is TRBJ1-6; 10 bases are a match to TRBD1. The CDR3 has 15 residues. Looked up from germline, CDR1 is GTSNPN and CDR2 is SVGIG (reference sequence). Unmatched junction bases numbered 5, after V lost 3 bases and J lost 6 bases. CDR3 nucleotide sequence: TGTGCCTGGAGCGCCGGGACAGGGGTTAATTCACCCCTCCACTTT. Encoded protein: CAWSAGTGVNSPLHF.

The chain carries TRBV19 and TRBJ1-2, with 9 bases lining up with TRBD1. There are 15 residues in the CDR3. Germline CDR1 is LNHDA and CDR2 is SQIVND (reference sequence). With V trimmed by 6 bases and J by 2 bases, 7 bases remained unmatched. CDR3 sequence (DNA): TGTGCCAGTAGCCCGGGACAGGGCGCGAACTATGGCTACACCTTC. Protein product: CASSPGQGANYGYTF.

The chain links TRBV15 to TRBJ1-6, with D unclear. V shed 0 bases and J shed 12 bases, with 12 bases lying between them. Germline CDR1 and CDR2: LNHNV and YYDKDF (reference sequence). The CDR3 totals 14 residues. The CDR3 sequence is CATSRDRNLGPLHF. CDR3 sequence (DNA): TGTGCCACCAGCAGAGATAGAAACCTTGGACCCCTCCACTTT.